This T cell receptor beta chain emerged from a study of OX40 agonist ivuxolimab in advanced cancers. Study-wide context: Three patients had partial responses: one hepatocellular carcinoma, two cutaneous melanoma.

In germline, CDR1 is SGHDT, CDR2 YYEEEE. V was clipped by 6 bases and J by 6 bases, with 32 bases between them. This CDR3 is 19 amino acids long. This clone was detected only once. Produced via immunoSEQ multiplex PCR; TCRdb's table is partial and in-frame only. This sample carries 55,000 to 70,000 clones, roughly 81% of them seen once, and the ten largest clones take roughly 4.5%. The chain couples TRBV5-6 to TRBJ2-3, with a weak D call TRBD1 (10 bases). This clonotype originated in an adult with an advanced solid tumor such as melanoma, head and neck, liver or kidney cancer. Here the sequenced sample was CD4+ or CD8+ T cells sorted from blood, taken in a trial of the OX40 agonist ivuxolimab. CDR3 sequence (DNA): TGTGCCAGCAACCCGGGGACAGGGGTAGCGGGAGAGACCTTGGATACGCAGTATTTT. This codes for CASNPGTGVAGETLDTQYF.